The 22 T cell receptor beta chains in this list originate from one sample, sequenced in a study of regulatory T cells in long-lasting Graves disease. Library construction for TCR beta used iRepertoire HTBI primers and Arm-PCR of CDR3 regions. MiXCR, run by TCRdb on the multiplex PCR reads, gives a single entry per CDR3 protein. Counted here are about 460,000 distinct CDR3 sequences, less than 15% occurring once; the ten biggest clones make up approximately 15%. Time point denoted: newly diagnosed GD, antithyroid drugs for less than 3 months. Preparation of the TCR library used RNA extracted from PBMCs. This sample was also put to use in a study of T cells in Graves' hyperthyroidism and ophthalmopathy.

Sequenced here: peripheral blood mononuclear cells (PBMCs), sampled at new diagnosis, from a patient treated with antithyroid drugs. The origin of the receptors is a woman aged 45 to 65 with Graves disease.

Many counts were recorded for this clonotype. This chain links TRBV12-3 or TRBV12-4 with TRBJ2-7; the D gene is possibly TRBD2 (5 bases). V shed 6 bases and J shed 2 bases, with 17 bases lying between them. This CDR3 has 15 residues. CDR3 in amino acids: CASSQAAPGTYEQYF. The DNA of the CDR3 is TGTGCCAGCAGCCAAGCGGCCCCTGGGACCTACGAGCAGTACTTC.

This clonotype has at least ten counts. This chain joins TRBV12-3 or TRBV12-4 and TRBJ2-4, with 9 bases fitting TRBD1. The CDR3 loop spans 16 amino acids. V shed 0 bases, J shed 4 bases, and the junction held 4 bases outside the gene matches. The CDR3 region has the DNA TGTGCCAGCAGTTTAGCGGGGACAGGGAAAAAAAACATTCAGTACTTC. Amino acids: CASSLAGTGKKNIQYF.

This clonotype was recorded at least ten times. CDR3: CASSLLAGRHTDTQYF. CDR3 coding DNA: TGTGCCAGCAGCCTACTAGCGGGAAGGCACACAGATACGCAGTATTTT. The chain uses TRBV7-9 and TRBJ2-3, with 10 bases identical to TRBD2. Germline assignment: CDR1 SEHNR and CDR2 FQNEAQ (reference sequence). The V gene end was trimmed by 5 bases and the J gene end by 2 bases; junction bases not matched to a gene: 7. This CDR3 comprises 16 residues.

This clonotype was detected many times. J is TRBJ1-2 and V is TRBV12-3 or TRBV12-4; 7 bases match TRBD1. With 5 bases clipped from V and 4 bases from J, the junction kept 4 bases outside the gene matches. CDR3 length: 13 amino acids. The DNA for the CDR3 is TGTGCCAGCAGTGGGGACAGTCTCTATGGCTACACCTTC. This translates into CASSGDSLYGYTF.

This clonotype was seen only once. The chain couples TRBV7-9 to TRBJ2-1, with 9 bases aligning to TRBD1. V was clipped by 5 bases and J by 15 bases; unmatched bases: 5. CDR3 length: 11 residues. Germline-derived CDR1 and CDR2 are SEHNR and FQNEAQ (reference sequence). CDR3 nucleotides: TGTGCCAGCAGCCTCCGGGACAGGGCGTTCTTC. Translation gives CASSLRDRAFF.

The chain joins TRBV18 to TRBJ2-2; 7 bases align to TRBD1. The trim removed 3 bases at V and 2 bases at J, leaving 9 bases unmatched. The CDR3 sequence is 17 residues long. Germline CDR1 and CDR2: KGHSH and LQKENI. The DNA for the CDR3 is TGTGCCAGCTCACCGGGACAGCAAGCCTTAAACACCGGGGAGCTGTTTTTT. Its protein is CASSPGQQALNTGELFF.

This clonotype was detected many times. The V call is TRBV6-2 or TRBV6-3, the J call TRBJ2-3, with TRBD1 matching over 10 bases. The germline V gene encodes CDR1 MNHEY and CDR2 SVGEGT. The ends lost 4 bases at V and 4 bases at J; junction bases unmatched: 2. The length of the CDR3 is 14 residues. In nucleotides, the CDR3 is TGTGCCAGCAGTTTCGGGACAGGGGCAGATACGCAGTATTTT. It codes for CASSFGTGADTQYF.

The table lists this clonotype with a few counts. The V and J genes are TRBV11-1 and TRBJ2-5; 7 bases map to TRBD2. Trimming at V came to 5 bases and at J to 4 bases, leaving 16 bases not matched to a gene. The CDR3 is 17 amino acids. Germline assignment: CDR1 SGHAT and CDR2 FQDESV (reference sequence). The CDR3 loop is CASSHLSNAAGVETQYF. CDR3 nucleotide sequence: TGTGCCAGCAGCCACCTTAGTAATGCGGCGGGAGTAGAGACCCAGTACTTC.

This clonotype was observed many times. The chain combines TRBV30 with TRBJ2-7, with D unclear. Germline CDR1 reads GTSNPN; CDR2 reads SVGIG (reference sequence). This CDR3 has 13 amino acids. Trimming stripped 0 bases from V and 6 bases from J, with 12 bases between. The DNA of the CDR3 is TGTGCCTGGAGTGTGACTGCTTCGAGCGAGCAGTACTTC. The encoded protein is CAWSVTASSEQYF.

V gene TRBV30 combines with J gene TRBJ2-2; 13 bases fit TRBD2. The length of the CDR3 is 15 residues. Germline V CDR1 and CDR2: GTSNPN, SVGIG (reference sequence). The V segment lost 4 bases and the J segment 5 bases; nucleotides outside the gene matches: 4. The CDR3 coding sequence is TGTGCCTGGACCCCGGGACTAGCGGGAACCGGGGAGCTGTTTTTT. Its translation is CAWTPGLAGTGELFF. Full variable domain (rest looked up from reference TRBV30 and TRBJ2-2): SQTIHQWPATLVQPVGSPLSLECTVEGTSNPNLYWYRQAAGRGLQLLFYSVGIGQISSEVPQNLSASRPQDRQFILSSKKLLLSDSGFYLCAWTPGLAGTGELFFGEGSRLTVL.

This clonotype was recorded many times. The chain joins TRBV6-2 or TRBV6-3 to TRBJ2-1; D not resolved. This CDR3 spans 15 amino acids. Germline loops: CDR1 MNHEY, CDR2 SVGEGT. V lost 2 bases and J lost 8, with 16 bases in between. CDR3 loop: CASSYEVSWVDEQFF. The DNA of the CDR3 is TGTGCCAGCAGTTACGAGGTCTCGTGGGTCGATGAGCAGTTCTTC.

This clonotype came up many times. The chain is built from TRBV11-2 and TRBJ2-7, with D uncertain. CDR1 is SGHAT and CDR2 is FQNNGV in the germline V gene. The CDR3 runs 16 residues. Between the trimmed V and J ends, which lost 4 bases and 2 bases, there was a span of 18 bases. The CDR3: CASSSPRVGLAYEQYF. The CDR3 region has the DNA TGTGCCAGCAGCTCCCCAAGAGTTGGGCTGGCCTACGAGCAGTACTTC.

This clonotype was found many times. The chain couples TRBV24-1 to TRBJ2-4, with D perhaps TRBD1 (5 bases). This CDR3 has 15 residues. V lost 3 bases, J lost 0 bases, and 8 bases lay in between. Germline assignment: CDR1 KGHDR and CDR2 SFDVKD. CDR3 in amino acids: CATSDGAIAKNIQYF. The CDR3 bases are TGTGCCACCAGTGATGGGGCCATAGCCAAAAACATTCAGTACTTC.

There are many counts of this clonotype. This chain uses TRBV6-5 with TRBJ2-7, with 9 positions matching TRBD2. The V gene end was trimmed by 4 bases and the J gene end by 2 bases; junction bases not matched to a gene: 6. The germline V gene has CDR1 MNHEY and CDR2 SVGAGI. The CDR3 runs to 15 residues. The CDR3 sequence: CASSLSAGGAYEQYF. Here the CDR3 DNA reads TGTGCCAGCAGTTTATCAGCGGGAGGTGCCTACGAGCAGTACTTC.

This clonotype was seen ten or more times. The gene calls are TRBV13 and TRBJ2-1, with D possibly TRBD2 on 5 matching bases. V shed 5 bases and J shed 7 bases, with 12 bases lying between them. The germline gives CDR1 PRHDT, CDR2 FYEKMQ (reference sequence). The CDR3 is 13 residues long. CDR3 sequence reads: CASSIELVNEQFF. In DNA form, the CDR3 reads TGTGCCAGCAGCATCGAACTAGTAAATGAGCAGTTCTTC.

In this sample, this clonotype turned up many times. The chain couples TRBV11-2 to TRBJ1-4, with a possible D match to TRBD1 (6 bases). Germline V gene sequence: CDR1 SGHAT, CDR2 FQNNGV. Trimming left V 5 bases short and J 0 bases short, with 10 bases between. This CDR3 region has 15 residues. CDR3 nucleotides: TGTGCCAGCAGCGTGGGGGCGGCAACTAATGAAAAACTGTTTTTT. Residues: CASSVGAATNEKLFF.

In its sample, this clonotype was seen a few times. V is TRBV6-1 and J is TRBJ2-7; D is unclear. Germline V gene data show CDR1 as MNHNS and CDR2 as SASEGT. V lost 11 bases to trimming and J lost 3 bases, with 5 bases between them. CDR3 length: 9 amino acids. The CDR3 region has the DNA TGTGCCGGCCACTACGAGCAGTACTTC. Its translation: CAGHYEQYF.

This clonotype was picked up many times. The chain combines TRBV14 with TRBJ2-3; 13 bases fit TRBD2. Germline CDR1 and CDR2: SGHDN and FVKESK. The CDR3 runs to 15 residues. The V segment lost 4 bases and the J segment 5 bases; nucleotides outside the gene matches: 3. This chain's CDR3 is CASSLWTSGGDTQYF. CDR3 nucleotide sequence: TGTGCCAGCAGCCTCTGGACTAGCGGGGGAGATACGCAGTATTTT.

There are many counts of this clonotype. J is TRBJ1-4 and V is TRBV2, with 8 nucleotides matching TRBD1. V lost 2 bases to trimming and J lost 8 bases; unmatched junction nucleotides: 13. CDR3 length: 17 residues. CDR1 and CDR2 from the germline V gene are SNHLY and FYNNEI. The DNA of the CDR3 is TGTGCCAGCAGTGAATACGTAGGAGAGACAGGGGAGGAAAAACTGTTTTTT. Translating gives CASSEYVGETGEEKLFF. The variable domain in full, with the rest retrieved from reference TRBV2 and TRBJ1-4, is EPEVTQTPSHQVTQMGQEVILRCVPISNHLYFYWYRQILGQKVEFLVSFYNNEISEKSEIFDDQFSVERPDGSNFTLKIRSTKLEDSAMYFCASSEYVGETGEEKLFFGSGTQLSVL.

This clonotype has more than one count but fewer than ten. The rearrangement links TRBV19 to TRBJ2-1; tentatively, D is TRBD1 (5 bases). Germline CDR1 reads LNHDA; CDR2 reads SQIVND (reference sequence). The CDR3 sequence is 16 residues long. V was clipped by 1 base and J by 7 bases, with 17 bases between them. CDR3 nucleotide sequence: TGTGCCAGTAGTATAGCCTGGGGCAGGGTTTCAAATGAGCAGTTCTTC. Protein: CASSIAWGRVSNEQFF.

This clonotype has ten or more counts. The CDR3: CASSLVLAGGPNEQFF. The CDR3 DNA sequence: TGTGCCAGCAGCTTAGTTCTGGCGGGAGGGCCGAATGAGCAGTTCTTC. V is TRBV7-9 and J is TRBJ2-1; 9 positions agree with TRBD2. The ends lost 1 base at V and 7 bases at J; junction bases unmatched: 8. The CDR3 totals 16 residues. Germline V lookup: CDR1 SEHNR, CDR2 FQNEAQ (reference sequence).

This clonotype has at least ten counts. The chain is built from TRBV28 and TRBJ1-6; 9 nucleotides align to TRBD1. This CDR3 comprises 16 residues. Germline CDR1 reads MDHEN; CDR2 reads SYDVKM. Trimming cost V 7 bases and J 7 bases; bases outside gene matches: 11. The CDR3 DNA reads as TGTGCCAGCAAAACAGGGGGCGAAATCTACAATTCACCCCTCCACTTT. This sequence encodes CASKTGGEIYNSPLHF.